Below, 27 T cell receptor beta chains from the same sample are listed, as sequenced in a study of blood T cell repertoires in COVID-19. TCRdb keeps only in-frame clones here, not all; method: immunoSEQ multiplex PCR. The sample yields fewer than 250,000 clones, 82% seen once. The specimen sequenced was peripheral blood. Receptors originate from a woman between 65 and 79 years old with acute or convalescent COVID-19.

V gene TRBV12-3 or TRBV12-4 combines with J gene TRBJ1-6; TRBD1 might be the D (6 bases). V was shortened by 6 bases and J by 6 bases, with 6 bases between the two germline ends. The length of the CDR3 is 12 residues. The CDR3 is CASRGANSPLHF. CDR3 coding DNA: TGTGCCAGCAGGGGGGCTAATTCACCCCTCCACTTT.

This rearrangement joins TRBV5-1 to TRBJ1-1; 8 positions match TRBD1. This CDR3 is 15 amino acids long. Losses at the gene ends were 4 bases for V and 3 bases for J; bases not matched to a gene: 8. From germline, CDR1 is SGHRS and CDR2 YFSETQ. In DNA, the CDR3 is TGCGCCAGCAGCCCCGGACAGGGTTGGGACACTGAAGCTTTCTTT. Translated: CASSPGQGWDTEAFF.

This chain links TRBV5-1 with TRBJ2-5; the D gene is possibly TRBD1 (5 bases). Per the germline V gene, CDR1 is SGHRS and CDR2 is YFSETQ. Trimming stripped 7 bases from V and 1 base from J, with 14 bases between. This CDR3 region has 14 residues. The CDR3 is CASSLGHSQETQYF. The CDR3 DNA is TGCGCCAGCTCTCTGGGGCACAGCCAAGAGACCCAGTACTTC.

The rearrangement links TRBV29-1 to TRBJ2-2; 7 positions agree with TRBD2. The CDR3 has 14 residues. V gave up 4 bases and J gave up 2 bases; unmatched junction bases: 4. In germline, CDR1 is SQVTM, CDR2 ANQGSEA. The CDR3: CSVAGLPNTGELFF. CDR3 sequence (DNA): TGCAGCGTTGCGGGACTACCTAACACCGGGGAGCTGTTTTTT.

V is TRBV4-3 and J is TRBJ1-2; no definite D call. The CDR3 totals 11 residues. Germline-derived CDR1 and CDR2 are LGHNA and YSLEER. V dropped 4 bases and J dropped 11 bases, with 11 bases sitting between them. The CDR3 sequence is CASSLEATYTF. In DNA form, the CDR3 reads TGCGCCAGCAGCCTCGAGGCAACTTACACCTTC.

J is TRBJ1-5 and V is TRBV28, with 9 bases matching TRBD1. With 6 bases clipped from V and 5 bases from J, the junction kept 8 bases outside the gene matches. The germline CDR1 and CDR2 sequences are MDHEN and SYDVKM. This CDR3 comprises 15 residues. The CDR3 loop reads CASSSGQGAHQPQHF. The CDR3 nucleotides read TGTGCCAGCAGCTCGGGACAGGGAGCGCATCAGCCCCAGCATTTT. Full variable domain (missing parts from reference TRBV28 and TRBJ1-5): DVKVTQSSRYLVKRTGEKVFLECVQDMDHENMFWYRQDPGLGLRLIYFSYDVKMKEKGDIPEGYSVSREKKERFSLILESASTNQTSMYLCASSSGQGAHQPQHFGDGTRLSIL.

This clone has ten or more counts. V is TRBV9 and J is TRBJ2-7, with D maybe TRBD2 (6 bases). CDR3 size: 15 residues. Trimming shortened V by 4 bases and J by 3 bases, and 17 bases separated the two germline ends. CDR1 is SGDLS, CDR2 YYNGEE, per germline. The CDR3 loop reads CASSPTGTAFYEQYF. For the CDR3, the DNA is TGTGCCAGCAGCCCAACGGGGACTGCATTCTACGAGCAGTACTTC. Drawing the rest from reference TRBV9 and TRBJ2-7, the complete variable domain is DSGVTQTPKHLITATGQRVTLRCSPRSGDLSVYWYQQSLDQGLQFLIQYYNGEERAKGNILERFSAQQFPDLHSELNLSSLELGDSALYFCASSPTGTAFYEQYFGPGTRLTVT.

This clone was counted once. The V and J genes are TRBV2 and TRBJ1-2; D unclear. CDR1 is SNHLY and CDR2 is FYNNEI in the germline V gene. The CDR3 is made up of 14 amino acids. Trimming pared 8 bases from V and 7 bases from J, leaving 20 bases between. CDR3 DNA sequence: TGTGCCAGCGCCGCCAGGCCGCTTACTAGTGGCTACACCTTC. This translates into CASAARPLTSGYTF.

This chain links TRBV5-1 with TRBJ2-2, with 11 positions matching TRBD2. The V gene end was trimmed by 0 bases and the J gene end by 0 bases; junction bases not matched to a gene: 4. There are 18 residues in the CDR3. Looked up from germline, CDR1 is SGHRS and CDR2 is YFSETQ. The CDR3 DNA reads TGCGCCAGCAGCTTGGCGGGGACTAGCGGAGCGAACACCGGGGAGCTGTTTTTT. Translated, it gives CASSLAGTSGANTGELFF.

The chain has TRBV7-9 and TRBJ1-3; D is possibly TRBD1 (6 bases). The germline gives CDR1 SEHNR, CDR2 FQNEAQ (reference sequence). The CDR3 spans 16 residues. The V gene lost 6 bases and the J gene lost 0 bases, with 15 bases spanning the gap. The CDR3 loop reads CASRRQETTSGNTIYF. In DNA form, the CDR3 reads TGTGCCAGCAGAAGACAGGAAACAACCTCTGGAAACACCATATATTTT. Combining the CDR3 with reference TRBV7-9 and TRBJ1-3 gives the whole variable domain DTGVSQNPRHKITKRGQNVTFRCDPISEHNRLYWYRQTLGQGPEFLTYFQNEAQLEKSRLLSDRFSAERPKGSFSTLEIQRTEQGDSAMYLCASRRQETTSGNTIYFGEGSWLTVV.

The chain has TRBV10-3 and TRBJ1-5; D not resolved. The CDR3 extends over 15 amino acids. CDR1 and CDR2 (germline): ENHRY, SYGVKD. Trimming took off 1 base at V and 1 base at J, with 8 bases between the two ends. The CDR3 coding sequence is TGTGCCATCAGTGAGTTCGGCGGAAGCAATCAGCCCCAGCATTTT. The encoded protein is CAISEFGGSNQPQHF.

This chain links TRBV5-5 with TRBJ1-5, with D possibly TRBD1 on 6 matching bases. This CDR3 region has 16 residues. Deletions cut 1 base from V and 1 base from J, with 12 bases between. From germline, CDR1 is SGHKS and CDR2 YYEKEE (reference sequence). Written as DNA, the CDR3 is TGTGCCAGCAGCTTGCCGACAGGCGGGAGCAATCAGCCCCAGCATTTT. Translated, it gives CASSLPTGGSNQPQHF.

The J gene is TRBJ2-1, the V gene TRBV18; D remains unclear. This CDR3 comprises 13 residues. Germline CDR1 is KGHSH and CDR2 is LQKENI. V was cut by 3 bases and J by 7 bases, with 10 bases left in between. The CDR3 DNA sequence: TGTGCCAGCTCACCGGGCAGGCGTAATGAGCAGTTCTTC. Translating gives CASSPGRRNEQFF.

The rearrangement uses TRBV19 and TRBJ2-1; 13 positions agree with TRBD2. The V gene end was trimmed by 6 bases and the J gene end by 0 bases; junction bases not matched to a gene: 2. Germline V gives CDR1 LNHDA, CDR2 SQIVND (reference sequence). This CDR3 is built from 16 residues. Here the CDR3 reads CASRGLAGSSYNEQFF. The CDR3 coding sequence is TGTGCCAGTAGGGGACTAGCGGGGAGCTCCTACAATGAGCAGTTCTTC.

This chain links TRBV28 with TRBJ1-4; D might be TRBD1 (5 bases). The CDR3 extends over 15 amino acids. The V and J ends lost 6 bases and 8 bases respectively, with 19 bases between them. Germline values: CDR1 MDHEN, CDR2 SYDVKM. DNA for the CDR3: TGTGCCAGCAGCATACCCACGGGGGGTTGGGAAAAACTGTTTTTT. Amino acids: CASSIPTGGWEKLFF.

The CDR3 here is CASSAGDQPQHF. CDR3 in DNA: TGTGCCAGCAGCGCGGGTGATCAGCCCCAGCATTTT. V and J are TRBV6-5 and TRBJ1-5; D unresolved. CDR1 and CDR2 from the germline V gene are MNHEY and SVGAGI. CDR3 length: 12 amino acids. Trimming cost V 6 bases and J 5 bases, with 8 bases left between them.

This clone appeared a single time. The gene calls are TRBV5-6 and TRBJ1-2; D is perhaps TRBD1 (5 bases). The CDR3 is 15 amino acids. Germline V CDR1 and CDR2: SGHDT, YYEEEE. V was pared by 4 bases and J by 3 bases, with 16 bases between. CDR3 bases: TGTGCCAGCAGCCCTCTCCCCCAGGGCGACTATGGCTACACCTTC. It translates to CASSPLPQGDYGYTF.

The chain links TRBV29-1 to TRBJ1-2; D may be TRBD1 (5 bases). The germline V gene encodes CDR1 SQVTM and CDR2 ANQGSEA. This CDR3 has 12 residues. V shed 6 bases and J shed 1 base, with 9 bases lying between them. The CDR3 region has the DNA TGCAGCGTAGATGACAGTAACTATGGCTACACCTTC. Its protein product is CSVDDSNYGYTF. The full variable domain, its missing parts supplied by reference TRBV29-1 and TRBJ1-2, is SAVISQKPSRDICQRGTSLTIQCQVDSQVTMMFWYRQQPGQSLTLIATANQGSEATYESGFVIDKFPISRPNLTFSTLTVSNMSPEDSSIYLCSVDDSNYGYTFGSGTRLTVV.

This clone was seen a few times. The chain has TRBV24-1 and TRBJ2-1; the match to TRBD1 covers 10 bases. The CDR3 contains 17 residues. Losses at the gene ends were 0 bases for V and 7 bases for J; bases not matched to a gene: 8. CDR1 KGHDR and CDR2 SFDVKD come from the germline V gene. CDR3 DNA sequence: TGTGCCACCAGTGATTTGCTCCGGACAGGGGGACGGAATGAGCAGTTCTTC. It yields the protein CATSDLLRTGGRNEQFF.

The chain recombines TRBV6-5 with TRBJ1-2; 9 bases are shared with TRBD1. The CDR3 has 15 residues. The ends lost 5 bases at V and 4 bases at J; junction bases unmatched: 8. The germline V gene has CDR1 MNHEY and CDR2 SVGAGI. CDR3 coding DNA: TGTGCCAGCAGTATTCCGGGACAGGGACCCTATGGCTACACCTTC. This sequence encodes CASSIPGQGPYGYTF.

The chain employs TRBV7-8 and TRBJ2-5; D ambiguous. The CDR3 has 13 residues. The ends were cut back, 1 base at V and 4 bases at J, with 7 bases in the middle. The V gene's germline CDR1 is SGHVS and CDR2 FQNEAQ. This CDR3 is CASSLVSPETQYF. For the CDR3, the DNA is TGTGCCAGCAGCTTAGTCTCTCCAGAGACCCAGTACTTC. Based on the CDR3 plus reference TRBV7-8 and TRBJ2-5, the full variable domain is GAGVSQSPRYKVAKRGQDVALRCDPISGHVSLFWYQQALGQGPEFLTYFQNEAQLDKSGLPSDRFFAERPEGSVSTLKIQRTQQEDSAVYLCASSLVSPETQYFGPGTRLLVL.

This clone turned up a few times. The chain employs TRBV5-1 and TRBJ1-2; tentative D call: TRBD1 (6 bases). Trimming took 4 bases from V and 8 from J, leaving 15 bases between them. In germline, CDR1 is SGHRS, CDR2 YFSETQ. There are 13 residues in the CDR3. CDR3 in DNA: TGCGCCAGCAGCCGAGGGCAGGGGTACGGCTACACCTTC. Translated: CASSRGQGYGYTF.

The V call is TRBV7-9, the J call TRBJ2-4; a possible D gene is TRBD1 (6 bases). The V gene lost 4 bases and the J gene lost 6 bases, with 16 bases spanning the gap. Germline loops: CDR1 SEHNR, CDR2 FQNEAQ (reference sequence). The CDR3 totals 15 residues. The chain's CDR3 is CASSSYGTLLNIQYF. The CDR3, as DNA: TGTGCCAGCAGCTCGTACGGGACATTACTAAACATTCAGTACTTC.

The chain joins TRBV19 to TRBJ1-2; tentative D call: TRBD1 (6 bases). V was shortened by 7 bases and J by 8 bases, with 20 bases between the two germline ends. This CDR3 comprises 14 residues. Germline V gene data show CDR1 as LNHDA and CDR2 as SQIVND (reference sequence). CDR3 sequence (DNA): TGTGCCAGTAATCCCCACGACAGGCTAGGAGGCTACACCTTC. Its protein is CASNPHDRLGGYTF.

The rearrangement uses TRBV19 and TRBJ2-2, with 7 bases lining up with TRBD1. Germline V gene lookup returns CDR1 LNHDA and CDR2 SQIVND (reference sequence). The CDR3 length is 12 residues. With V trimmed by 7 bases and J by 7 bases, 3 bases remained unmatched. CDR3 coding DNA: TGTGCCAGTAACACAGGGGTCGGGGAGCTGTTTTTT. Amino acids: CASNTGVGELFF.

This clone was seen once. The rearrangement joins TRBV10-3 to TRBJ2-3, with 13 bases lining up with TRBD2. After removal of 4 bases from V and 5 bases from J, the junction contained 9 bases not matched to a gene. Germline V gene lookup returns CDR1 ENHRY and CDR2 SYGVKD. The CDR3 covers 17 residues. The CDR3 DNA reads TGTGCCATCAGTGGTACTAGCGGGGGGGCGAGTGGAGATACGCAGTATTTT. Protein sequence: CAISGTSGGASGDTQYF.

This chain connects TRBV4-2 to TRBJ1-2; TRBD1 agrees at 7 bases. This CDR3 has 16 amino acids. V was clipped by 0 bases and J by 0 bases; unmatched bases: 4. Germline V gene lookup returns CDR1 LGHNA and CDR2 YNFKEQ. CDR3 sequence reads: CASSQDEGASNYGYTF. The CDR3 coding sequence is TGTGCCAGCAGCCAAGATGAGGGGGCTTCTAACTATGGCTACACCTTC.